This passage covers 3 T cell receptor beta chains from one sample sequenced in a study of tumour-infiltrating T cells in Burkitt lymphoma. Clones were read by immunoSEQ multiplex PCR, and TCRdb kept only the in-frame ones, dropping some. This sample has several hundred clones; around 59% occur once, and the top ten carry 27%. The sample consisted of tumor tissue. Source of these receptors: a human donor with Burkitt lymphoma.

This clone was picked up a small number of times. The CDR3 here is CASSERDAKAQPQHF. DNA for the CDR3: TGTGCCAGCAGTGAAAGGGACGCTAAAGCTCAGCCCCAGCATTTT. V gene TRBV6-1 combines with J gene TRBJ1-5; D is possibly TRBD1 (5 bases). Germline-derived CDR1 and CDR2 are MNHNS and SASEGT. This CDR3 spans 15 amino acids. Trimming removed 2 bases from V and 6 bases from J, with 14 bases in between.

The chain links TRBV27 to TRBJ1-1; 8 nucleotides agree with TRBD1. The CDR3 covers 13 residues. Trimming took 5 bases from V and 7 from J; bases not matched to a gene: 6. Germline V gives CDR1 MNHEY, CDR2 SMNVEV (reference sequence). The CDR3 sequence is CASSQWTGNEAFF. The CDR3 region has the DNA TGTGCCAGCAGTCAATGGACAGGGAATGAAGCTTTCTTT.

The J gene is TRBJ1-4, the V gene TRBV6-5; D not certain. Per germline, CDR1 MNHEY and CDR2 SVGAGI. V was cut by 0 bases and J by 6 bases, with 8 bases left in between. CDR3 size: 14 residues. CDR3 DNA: TGTGCCAGCAGTTACTCTTGGACCGATGAAAAACTGTTTTTT. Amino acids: CASSYSWTDEKLFF.